The clone carrying this TCR beta chain was counted a few times. Its antigen is not known. Study findings and constraints: Tumor Tregs overlapped most with tumor, then blood, naive CD4+ cells.

TCRdb ran MiXCR on the 5' RACE reads and lists one entry per CDR3 protein. The repertoire includes some 30,000 distinct CDR3 sequences, under 30% of them detected once, and around 3.5% sits in the top ten. V was pared by 1 base and J by 15 bases, with 10 bases of the junction left unmatched. Germline V gene sequence: CDR1 SGHTA, CDR2 FQGNSA. The CDR3 consists of 16 residues. Sequenced material: naive CD4+ T cells sorted from a lymph node. This sample's subset: naive CD4+ T cells, CD4+CD45RA+CD25-. The chain combines TRBV7-2 with TRBJ2-1; TRBD2 matches at 15 bases. This clonotype was obtained from a female donor with breast cancer. CDR3: CASSLGTSGRAGQLFF. The CDR3, as DNA: TGTGCCAGCAGCTTAGGGACTAGCGGGAGGGCCGGTCAGTTGTTCTTC. Based on the CDR3 plus reference TRBV7-2 and TRBJ2-1, the full variable domain is GAGVSQSPSNKVTEKGKDVELRCDPISGHTALYWYRQSLGQGLEFLIYFQGNSAPDKSGLPSDRFSAERTGGSVSTLTIQRTQQEDSAVYLCASSLGTSGRAGQLFFGPGTRLTVL.